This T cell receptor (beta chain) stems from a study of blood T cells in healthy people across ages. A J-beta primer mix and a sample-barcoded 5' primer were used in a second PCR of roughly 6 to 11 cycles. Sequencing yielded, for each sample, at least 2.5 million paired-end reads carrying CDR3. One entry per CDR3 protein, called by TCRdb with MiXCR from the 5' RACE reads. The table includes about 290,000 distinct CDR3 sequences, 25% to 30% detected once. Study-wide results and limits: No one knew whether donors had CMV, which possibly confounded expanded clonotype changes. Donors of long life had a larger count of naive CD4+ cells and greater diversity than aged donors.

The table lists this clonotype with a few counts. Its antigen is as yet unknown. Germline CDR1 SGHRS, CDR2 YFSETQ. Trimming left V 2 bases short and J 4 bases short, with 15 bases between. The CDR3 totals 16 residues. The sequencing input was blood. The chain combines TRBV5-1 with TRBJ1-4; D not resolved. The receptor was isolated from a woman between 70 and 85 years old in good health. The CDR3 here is CASSFSSRSSNEKLFF. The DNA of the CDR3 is TGCGCCAGCAGCTTCTCGTCCAGGTCAAGTAATGAAAAACTGTTTTTT.